The 28 T cell receptor beta chains reported below all come from one sample, sequenced in a study of early T cells in non-severe SARS-CoV-2 infection. TCRdb used MiXCR to reprocess the 5' RACE reads, holding one entry per CDR3 protein. Altogether 100,000 or so distinct CDR3 sequences are present, roughly 13% being singletons, with the ten largest covering about 6%. Specimen: whole blood. The receptors were gathered from an adult who was a healthcare worker with PCR-confirmed SARS-CoV-2 infection or an uninfected control (not recorded which).

The genes are TRBV5-1 and TRBJ2-1, with 9 bases matching TRBD1. The CDR3 sequence is 16 residues long. Germline CDR1 reads SGHRS; CDR2 reads YFSETQ. The V and J ends lost 4 bases and 7 bases, in that order; junction bases with no gene match: 12. The CDR3 loop is CASSPGQGQGLNEQFF. CDR3 bases: TGCGCCAGCAGCCCAGGCCAGGGACAGGGATTAAATGAGCAGTTCTTC. The full variable domain, completed using reference TRBV5-1 and TRBJ2-1, is KAGVTQTPRYLIKTRGQQVTLSCSPISGHRSVSWYQQTPGQGLQFLFEYFSETQRNKGNFPGRFSGRQFSNSRSEMNVSTLELGDSALYLCASSPGQGQGLNEQFFGPGTRLTVL.

V and J are TRBV29-1 and TRBJ2-7; D is perhaps TRBD2 (5 bases). The CDR3 is 13 residues long. Looked up from germline, CDR1 is SQVTM and CDR2 is ANQGSEA. The V end lost 4 bases, the J end lost 4 bases, and 14 bases lay between the germline ends. This CDR3 is CSVGGQTFYEQYF. The CDR3 DNA sequence: TGCAGCGTTGGAGGGCAGACATTTTACGAGCAGTACTTC.

The rearrangement uses TRBV5-6 and TRBJ1-2; tentative D call: TRBD1 (6 bases). Looked up from germline, CDR1 is SGHDT and CDR2 is YYEEEE. This CDR3 is 14 amino acids long. The ends were cut back, 4 bases at V and 2 bases at J, with 12 bases in the middle. CDR3 sequence reads: CASSQGSSNYGYTF. CDR3 DNA sequence: TGTGCCAGCAGCCAGGGGTCCAGCAACTATGGCTACACCTTC. Variable domain in full (rest from reference TRBV5-6 and TRBJ1-2): DAGVTQSPTHLIKTRGQQVTLRCSPKSGHDTVSWYQQALGQGPQFIFQYYEEEERQRGNFPDRFSGHQFPNYSSELNVNALLLGDSALYLCASSQGSSNYGYTFGSGTRLTVV.

This clonotype has only a few counts. The chain carries TRBV20-1 and TRBJ2-7, with D possibly matching TRBD2 (6 bases). CDR1 is DFQATT and CDR2 is SNEGSKA in the germline V gene (reference sequence). The V and J ends lost 5 bases and 7 bases respectively, with 24 bases between them. The length of the CDR3 is 15 residues. CDR3 nucleotide sequence: TGCAGTGCTCCCTATCGGGCAGTCCTAGGGAGGGAGCAGTACTTC. Amino acid sequence: CSAPYRAVLGREQYF.

The J gene is TRBJ2-4, the V gene TRBV6-2 or TRBV6-3; D gene ambiguous. In germline, CDR1 is MNHEY, CDR2 SVGEGT. The CDR3 extends over 13 amino acids. V was pared by 6 bases and J by 8 bases, with 14 bases between. The CDR3 sequence is CASSRTQLYIQYF. The DNA of the CDR3 is TGTGCCAGCAGCCGGACCCAATTATACATTCAGTACTTC.

This clonotype was counted ten times or more. The rearrangement uses TRBV7-2 and TRBJ2-5, with D possibly TRBD1 on 6 matching bases. V was pared by 5 bases and J by 5 bases, with 18 bases between. Germline V gene data show CDR1 as SGHTA and CDR2 as FQGNSA. There are 15 residues in the CDR3. The CDR3 reads CASSGTRTSFETQYF. The DNA for the CDR3 is TGTGCCAGCAGCGGGACACGTACTAGTTTCGAGACCCAGTACTTC.

V and J are TRBV7-8 and TRBJ2-2, with D possibly called TRBD1 or TRBD2 (6 bases each). There are 15 residues in the CDR3. CDR1 is SGHVS, CDR2 FQNEAQ, per germline. V gave up 0 bases and J gave up 6 bases, with 11 bases separating them. The CDR3 protein is CASSLAVGGSGELFF. CDR3 coding DNA: TGTGCCAGCAGCTTAGCGGTCGGGGGCTCCGGGGAGCTGTTTTTT.

This clonotype occurred a few times. The CDR3, as DNA: TGTGCCAGCAGCTCCCGCACTAGCGGGAGGGCTGAGCAGTTCTTC. Translation: CASSSRTSGRAEQFF. J is TRBJ2-1 and V is TRBV7-6, with 13 bases fitting TRBD2. With 4 bases clipped from V and 9 bases from J, the junction kept 6 bases outside the gene matches. The CDR3 covers 15 residues. Germline CDR1 and CDR2: SGHVS and FNYEAQ.

This clonotype showed up just a few times. The V and J genes are TRBV9 and TRBJ1-3; D may be TRBD1 (5 bases). This CDR3 is built from 20 residues. Looked up from germline, CDR1 is SGDLS and CDR2 is YYNGEE. Trimming pared 4 bases from V and 0 bases from J, leaving 26 bases between. Written as DNA, the CDR3 is TGTGCCAGCAGCAAAGACACCCGGGACGCCTATCACCCCTCTGGAAACACCATATATTTT. It codes for CASSKDTRDAYHPSGNTIYF.

In this sample, this clonotype turned up a few times. The chain has TRBV5-1 and TRBJ1-4; 8 nucleotides match TRBD1. The germline V gene has CDR1 SGHRS and CDR2 YFSETQ. The V and J ends lost 3 bases and 4 bases, in that order; junction bases with no gene match: 2. The CDR3 has 14 residues. The CDR3 coding sequence is TGCGCCAGCAGCTCCACAGGGGGTAATGAAAAACTGTTTTTT. Amino acids: CASSSTGGNEKLFF.

This clonotype was observed at least ten times. This rearrangement joins TRBV20-1 to TRBJ2-2; no clear D. CDR3 length: 12 amino acids. V was pared by 1 base and J by 7 bases, with 7 bases between. Looked up from germline, CDR1 is DFQATT and CDR2 is SNEGSKA (reference sequence). CDR3 DNA sequence: TGCAGTGCTAGAGCCTTGGGCGGGGAGCTGTTTTTT. Its translation is CSARALGGELFF.

Many counts were recorded for this clonotype. The CDR3 sequence: CASSLSLGRAYEQYF. The CDR3, as DNA: TGTGCCAGCAGTTTATCCCTCGGCAGGGCCTACGAGCAGTACTTC. The chain joins TRBV28 to TRBJ2-7; a possible D gene is TRBD1 (5 bases). From germline, CDR1 is MDHEN and CDR2 SYDVKM. V was cut by 1 base and J by 2 bases, with 12 bases left in between. This CDR3 is 15 amino acids long. Using reference TRBV28 and TRBJ2-7 for the parts outside the CDR3, the full variable domain is DVKVTQSSRYLVKRTGEKVFLECVQDMDHENMFWYRQDPGLGLRLIYFSYDVKMKEKGDIPEGYSVSREKKERFSLILESASTNQTSMYLCASSLSLGRAYEQYFGPGTRLTVT.

The rearrangement uses TRBV7-8 and TRBJ2-5, with TRBD2 as a possible D gene (6 bases). The length of the CDR3 is 14 residues. Germline CDR1 is SGHVS and CDR2 is FQNEAQ. V was cut by 8 bases and J by 4 bases, with 17 bases left in between. The CDR3 DNA reads TGTGCCAGCCGGACGCGGGGATTGGGAGAGACCCAGTACTTC. Translated, it gives CASRTRGLGETQYF.

This clonotype was picked up many times. The rearrangement links TRBV6-1 to TRBJ2-5; 16 bases align to TRBD2. CDR3 size: 14 residues. Germline V gene sequence: CDR1 MNHNS, CDR2 SASEGT. Losses at the gene ends were 8 bases for V and 5 bases for J; bases not matched to a gene: 2. CDR3 amino acids: CASGTSGRVETQYF. The CDR3 nucleotides are TGTGCCAGCGGGACTAGCGGGAGGGTGGAGACCCAGTACTTC.

This clonotype was detected a few times. V is TRBV11-2 and J is TRBJ1-2; no clear D gene. Germline CDR1 is SGHAT and CDR2 is FQNNGV. CDR3 length: 14 residues. Trimming removed 2 bases from V and 4 bases from J, with 11 bases in between. CDR3 coding DNA: TGTGCCAGCAGCTTAATGGCTTCCCCCTATGGCTACACCTTC. Protein sequence: CASSLMASPYGYTF. Drawing the rest from reference TRBV11-2 and TRBJ1-2, the complete variable domain is EAGVAQSPRYKIIEKRQSVAFWCNPISGHATLYWYQQILGQGPKLLIQFQNNGVVDDSQLPKDRFSAERLKGVDSTLKIQPAKLEDSAVYLCASSLMASPYGYTFGSGTRLTVV.

There are a few counts of this clonotype. The chain couples TRBV3-1 to TRBJ1-1, with 10 bases fitting TRBD1. The V and J ends lost 0 bases and 5 bases, in that order; junction bases with no gene match: 6. Germline CDR1 and CDR2: LGHDT and YNNKEL (reference sequence). The CDR3 runs 16 residues. The CDR3 here is CASSQEGDRGRTEAFF. The CDR3, as DNA: TGTGCCAGCAGCCAAGAAGGGGACAGGGGTCGGACTGAAGCTTTCTTT.

Here the CDR3 reads CASSLYTEAFF. The CDR3 nucleotides read TGTGCCAGCAGCCTGTACACTGAAGCTTTCTTT. V and J are TRBV7-9 and TRBJ1-1; no reliable D call. The CDR3 has 11 amino acids. Trimming shortened V by 5 bases and J by 3 bases, and 4 bases separated the two germline ends. Germline V gene sequence: CDR1 SEHNR, CDR2 FQNEAQ (reference sequence).

This clonotype appeared many times. The chain recombines TRBV4-1 with TRBJ2-7; no firm D call. The CDR3 runs 14 residues. Germline V lookup: CDR1 MGHRA, CDR2 YSYEKL. V was pared by 0 bases and J by 4 bases, with 10 bases between. This chain's CDR3 is CASSQDLNLYEQYF. CDR3 in DNA: TGCGCCAGCAGCCAAGATTTGAACCTTTACGAGCAGTACTTC.

This clonotype has only a few counts. This chain joins TRBV11-2 and TRBJ2-3; D is possibly TRBD2 (5 bases). The CDR3 is 14 amino acids. V gave up 5 bases and J gave up 1 base, with 10 bases separating them. Germline V gene sequence: CDR1 SGHAT, CDR2 FQNNGV. The CDR3 reads CASSQSGGTDTQYF. The CDR3 nucleotides are TGTGCCAGCAGCCAAAGCGGAGGCACAGATACGCAGTATTTT.

The sample holds many counts of this clonotype. V gene TRBV4-1 combines with J gene TRBJ2-1; the D gene is possibly TRBD2 (6 bases). V was cut by 2 bases and J by 9 bases, with 14 bases left in between. The CDR3 loop spans 14 amino acids. The germline V gene encodes CDR1 MGHRA and CDR2 YSYEKL. The chain's CDR3 is CASSQPRDFPEQFF. CDR3 bases: TGCGCCAGCAGCCAACCCAGGGACTTCCCTGAGCAGTTCTTC.

This clonotype was observed a handful of times. This chain connects TRBV29-1 to TRBJ2-3; D call uncertain. The germline CDR1 and CDR2 sequences are SQVTM and ANQGSEA. V gave up 4 bases and J gave up 0 bases, with 8 bases separating them. CDR3 size: 13 residues. CDR3 nucleotides: TGCAGCGTTGGGTGGAAGAGCACAGATACGCAGTATTTT. Residues: CSVGWKSTDTQYF.

This clonotype has at least ten counts. The chain uses TRBV28 and TRBJ2-7; tentatively, D is TRBD1 or TRBD2 (5 bases each). The CDR3 loop spans 11 amino acids. V was clipped by 2 bases and J by 7 bases, with 6 bases between them. Germline CDR1 and CDR2: MDHEN and SYDVKM. The CDR3 DNA sequence: TGTGCCAGCAGTTTAGGGGGAGAGCAGTACTTC. Amino acids: CASSLGGEQYF.

The sample holds many counts of this clonotype. The V call is TRBV14, the J call TRBJ2-1; 7 bases are a match to TRBD2. Trimming removed 4 bases from V and 6 bases from J; junction bases left unmatched: 15. Per germline, CDR1 SGHDN and CDR2 FVKESK. The CDR3 consists of 17 residues. CDR3 DNA: TGTGCCAGCAGCCCCCCCCAGTGGACTAGGTCCCGCAATGAGCAGTTCTTC. This translates into CASSPPQWTRSRNEQFF.

The rearrangement links TRBV7-8 to TRBJ2-5; D gene uncertain. CDR1 is SGHVS, CDR2 FQNEAQ, per germline. The CDR3 covers 15 residues. Deletions cut 5 bases from V and 5 bases from J, with 18 bases between. CDR3 region: CASSPQRVPRETQYF. The CDR3 DNA is TGTGCCAGCAGCCCGCAACGGGTCCCCCGGGAGACCCAGTACTTC. Looking up the rest from reference TRBV7-8 and TRBJ2-5 gives the full variable domain: GAGVSQSPRYKVAKRGQDVALRCDPISGHVSLFWYQQALGQGPEFLTYFQNEAQLDKSGLPSDRFFAERPEGSVSTLKIQRTQQEDSAVYLCASSPQRVPRETQYFGPGTRLLVL.

In its sample, this clonotype was seen many times. The chain joins TRBV2 to TRBJ2-7, with 7 bases that match TRBD2. The CDR3 has 14 residues. V was clipped by 7 bases and J by 2 bases; unmatched bases: 8. CDR1 SNHLY and CDR2 FYNNEI come from the germline V gene. The CDR3 DNA reads TGTGCCAGCATCTATCAGCGGGGACCCTACGAGCAGTACTTC. Residues: CASIYQRGPYEQYF.

This clonotype has more than one count but fewer than ten. The chain employs TRBV5-1 and TRBJ2-3, with D uncertain. Germline-derived CDR1 and CDR2 are SGHRS and YFSETQ. The CDR3 length is 13 residues. Between the trimmed V and J ends, which lost 5 bases and 3 bases, there was a span of 10 bases. The CDR3 protein is CASSSDWTDTQYF. The CDR3 bases are TGCGCCAGCAGTTCAGACTGGACAGATACGCAGTATTTT.

This clonotype was counted a few times. This chain links TRBV5-6 with TRBJ2-3, with TRBD2 as a possible D gene (5 bases). CDR1 is SGHDT and CDR2 is YYEEEE in the germline V gene. The CDR3 totals 16 residues. Between the trimmed V and J ends, which lost 2 bases and 1 base, there was a span of 14 bases. The CDR3 DNA follows: TGTGCCAGCAGCTTCGTCGGAGTGAGGGGCACAGATACGCAGTATTTT. Its translation is CASSFVGVRGTDTQYF.

CDR3 nucleotide sequence: TGCGCCAGCAGCCCCTCTTCCTCCTACGAGCAGTACTTC. Translating it yields CASSPSSSYEQYF. The gene calls are TRBV5-1 and TRBJ2-7; D unclear. The germline V and J ends were trimmed by 4 bases and 0 bases, with 8 bases remaining between them. There are 13 residues in the CDR3. Germline lookup yields CDR1 SGHRS and CDR2 YFSETQ.